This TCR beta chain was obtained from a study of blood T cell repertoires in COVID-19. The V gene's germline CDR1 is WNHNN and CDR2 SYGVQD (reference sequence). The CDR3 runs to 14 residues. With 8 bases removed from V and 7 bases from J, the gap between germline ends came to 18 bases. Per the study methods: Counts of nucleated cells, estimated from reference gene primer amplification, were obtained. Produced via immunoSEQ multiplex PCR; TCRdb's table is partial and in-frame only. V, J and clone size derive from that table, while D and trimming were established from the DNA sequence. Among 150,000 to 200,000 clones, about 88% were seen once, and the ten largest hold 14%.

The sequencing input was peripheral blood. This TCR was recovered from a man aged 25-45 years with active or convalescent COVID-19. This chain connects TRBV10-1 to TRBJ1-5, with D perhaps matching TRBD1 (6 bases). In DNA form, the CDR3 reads TGCGCCAGCCCGGAAGGGGGTCCAGGACAGCCCCAGCATTTT. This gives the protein CASPEGGPGQPQHF.